This is a list of T cell receptor beta chains from one sample in a study of shared clonotypes between healthy human individuals. This table comes from immunoSEQ multiplex PCR, and its TCRdb copy is limited to in-frame clones, with some not included. The sample contains a few million clones, approximately 95% of which appear only once. Sequences were obtained from naive CD4+ T cells from PBMCs. The source of these receptors is a man aged 18 to 29 in good health. Some clones in this sample may be carry-over from other donors' samples. Each CDR3 is given with its conserved first and last residue. D genes are given only for firm matches. Size tells how often a clone was seen (once, few, many) or the class of an expanded clone, and some rows leave it out.

d_call j_call v_call cdr3_length clone_size cdr3_aa cdr3_nt
. TRBJ2-1 TRBV20-1 11 . CSIKGYNEQFF TGCAGTATAAAAGGATACAATGAGCAGTTCTTC
TRBD1 TRBJ2-3 TRBV28 15 . CASSSRQGGTDTQYF TGTGCCAGCAGTTCAAGACAGGGGGGCACAGATACGCAGTATTTT
TRBD1 TRBJ1-5 TRBV29-1 12 . CSVEDGGQGVHF TGCAGCGTTGAAGATGGGGGACAGGGGGTTCATTTT
TRBD2 TRBJ2-3 TRBV5-1 18 . CASSFGTSGGGGTDTQYF TGCGCCAGCAGCTTCGGGACTAGCGGTGGAGGGGGCACAGATACGCAGTATTTT
. TRBJ2-5 TRBV5-1 16 . CASSSDLRQIQETQYF TGCGCCAGCAGCTCAGACCTGAGACAGATTCAAGAGACCCAGTACTTC
TRBD2 TRBJ2-3 TRBV5-5 14 . CASSLTSVTDTQYF TGTGCCAGCAGCTTGACTAGCGTCACAGATACGCAGTATTTT
. TRBJ1-5 TRBV6-1 14 . CASSSLRVRQPQHF TGTGCCAGCAGTAGTCTACGGGTCCGTCAGCCCCAGCATTTT
. TRBJ1-5 TRBV30 14 few CAWSVGGSNQPQHF TGTGCCTGGAGTGTAGGGGGTAGCAATCAGCCCCAGCATTTT
TRBD2 TRBJ2-7 TRBV5-1 17 . CASSLESNRLAGYEQYF TGCGCCAGCAGCTTGGAAAGTAATAGGCTAGCGGGGTACGAGCAGTACTTC
. TRBJ2-3 TRBV7-2 14 . CASTSEGSTDTQYF TGTGCCAGCACTTCCGAGGGTAGCACAGATACGCAGTATTTT
. TRBJ1-1 TRBV29-1 13 . CSHLGSMNTEAFF TGCAGTCATTTAGGGAGCATGAACACTGAAGCTTTCTTT
TRBD1 TRBJ2-2 TRBV18 16 . CASSRSGTGKTGELFF TGTGCCAGCTCTCGCTCCGGGACAGGGAAGACCGGGGAGCTGTTTTTT
. TRBJ1-2 TRBV18 11 . CASSRVGGYTF TGTGCCAGCTCACGGGTCGGTGGCTACACCTTC
. TRBJ1-1 TRBV7-2 14 few CASSLGSMNTEAFF TGTGCCAGCAGCTTGGGATCCATGAACACTGAAGCTTTCTTT
. TRBJ1-2 TRBV27 15 . CASSLLGGANYGYTF TGTGCCAGCAGTTTATTAGGGGGAGCTAACTATGGCTACACCTTC
. TRBJ1-3 TRBV4-2 15 . CASSQDTGSGNTIYF TGTGCCAGCAGCCAAGATACGGGCTCTGGAAACACCATATATTTT
. TRBJ2-5 TRBV9 15 . CASSGGRRYQETQYF TGTGCCAGCAGCGGGGGCAGGCGATATCAAGAGACCCAGTACTTC
. TRBJ2-7 TRBV5-6 14 . CASRMGGYSYEQYF TGTGCCAGCAGGATGGGGGGATACTCCTACGAGCAGTACTTC
TRBD1 TRBJ1-2 TRBV4-1 13 . CASSSTGGGGYTF TGCGCCAGCAGCTCCACAGGGGGCGGCGGCTACACCTTC
. TRBJ1-1 TRBV5-1 15 . CASSLTGGVGTEAFF TGCGCCAGCAGCTTAACAGGAGGGGTTGGCACTGAAGCTTTCTTT
TRBD1 TRBJ1-4 TRBV28 15 once CASSLPGQGPEKLFF TGTGCCAGCAGTTTACCGGGACAGGGACCCGAAAAACTGTTTTTT
TRBD2 TRBJ2-2 TRBV5-4 16 once CASSQPVPGGTGELFF TGTGCCAGCAGTCAACCGGTACCGGGGGGGACCGGGGAGCTGTTTTTT
. TRBJ1-2 TRBV20-1 10 few CSARQYGYTF TGCAGTGCTAGACAGTATGGCTACACCTTC
. TRBJ1-2 TRBV7-9 16 once CASGALGKPPSYGYTF TGTGCCAGCGGAGCTCTTGGGAAACCACCTAGCTATGGCTACACCTTC
TRBD2 TRBJ2-5 TRBV18 14 . CASSPTSGQETQYF TGTGCCAGCTCACCAACTAGCGGCCAAGAGACCCAGTACTTC
. TRBJ1-2 TRBV5-1 16 . CASSLAAGQVRYGYTF TGCGCCAGCAGCTTGGCGGCAGGGCAGGTACGCTATGGCTACACCTTC
TRBD2 TRBJ2-1 TRBV9 19 . CASSPRTSGRASAYNEQFF TGTGCCAGCAGCCCACGGACTAGCGGGAGGGCCTCTGCCTACAATGAGCAGTTCTTC
. TRBJ1-3 TRBV5-6 14 . CASSSDRDVNTIYF TGTGCCAGCAGCTCCGACAGAGATGTAAACACCATATATTTT
. TRBJ1-1 TRBV7-9 15 few CASSPRRGAWAEAFF TGTGCCAGCAGCCCCCGCAGGGGCGCGTGGGCTGAAGCTTTCTTT
. TRBJ2-2 TRBV5-5 15 . CASSLDSRGTGELFF TGTGCCAGCAGCTTAGACAGCCGGGGCACCGGGGAGCTGTTTTTT
. TRBJ2-5 TRBV5-8 13 . CASSRASEETQYF TGTGCCAGCAGCCGAGCAAGCGAAGAGACCCAGTACTTC
TRBD2 TRBJ2-5 TRBV7-2 16 . CASSPKRVAGGETQYF TGTGCCAGCAGCCCTAAAAGAGTAGCGGGAGGGGAGACCCAGTACTTC
TRBD1 TRBJ2-7 TRBV5-4 16 . CASSLARGTGSYEQYF TGTGCCAGCAGCTTGGCTAGAGGGACAGGCTCCTACGAGCAGTACTTC
. TRBJ2-6 TRBV28 19 . CASTPQGRQGGSGANVLTF TGTGCCAGCACCCCGCAGGGGAGGCAGGGAGGTTCTGGGGCCAACGTCCTGACTTTC
. TRBJ2-4 TRBV19 14 once CASRQLVGWDIQYF TGTGCCAGTAGACAGTTGGTCGGGTGGGACATTCAGTACTTC
TRBD2 TRBJ2-7 TRBV18 17 . CASSPGTSGRMSYEQYF TGTGCCAGCTCACCAGGCACTAGCGGGAGGATGAGCTACGAGCAGTACTTC
. TRBJ2-1 TRBV28 15 . CASSLYRGGYNEQFF TGTGCCAGCAGTTTATACAGGGGGGGTTACAATGAGCAGTTCTTC
TRBD2 TRBJ2-7 TRBV19 15 . CASSSTAGYSYEQYF TGTGCCAGTAGTTCGACAGCGGGATACTCCTACGAGCAGTACTTC
. TRBJ1-1 TRBV7-9 13 few CASSPLRNTEAFF TGTGCCAGCAGCCCTTTAAGGAACACTGAAGCTTTCTTT
. TRBJ1-1 TRBV2 13 few CASSEVRQGEAFF TGTGCCAGCAGTGAGGTGAGGCAGGGAGAAGCTTTCTTT
. TRBJ1-4 TRBV6-1 12 . CASSGLREKLFF TGTGCCAGCAGTGGGTTACGGGAAAAACTGTTTTTT
. TRBJ2-5 TRBV14 16 once CASSQDVGGGPETQYF TGTGCCAGCAGCCAAGACGTGGGAGGGGGGCCGGAGACCCAGTACTTC
. TRBJ2-2 TRBV7-9 17 . CASSLIGAGPNTGELFF TGTGCCAGCAGCTTGATAGGCGCGGGCCCCAACACCGGGGAGCTGTTTTTT
. TRBJ2-6 TRBV19 17 . CASSITATLTGANVLTF TGTGCCAGTAGTATCACTGCCACCCTTACTGGGGCCAACGTCCTGACTTTC
TRBD1 TRBJ1-1 TRBV2 13 . CASSGDRGGEAFF TGTGCCAGCAGTGGGGACAGGGGGGGAGAAGCTTTCTTT
. TRBJ1-4 TRBV5-1 15 . CASSLVGAANEKLFF TGCGCCAGCAGCTTGGTGGGGGCAGCTAATGAAAAACTGTTTTTT
TRBD1 TRBJ1-5 TRBV27 15 . CASSSFGQGRQPQHF TGTGCCAGCAGTTCCTTTGGACAGGGTAGACAGCCCCAGCATTTT
TRBD1 TRBJ2-6 TRBV7-2 17 . CASSLLGTGLGANVLTF TGTGCCAGCAGCTTACTTGGGACAGGGCTGGGGGCCAACGTCCTGACTTTC